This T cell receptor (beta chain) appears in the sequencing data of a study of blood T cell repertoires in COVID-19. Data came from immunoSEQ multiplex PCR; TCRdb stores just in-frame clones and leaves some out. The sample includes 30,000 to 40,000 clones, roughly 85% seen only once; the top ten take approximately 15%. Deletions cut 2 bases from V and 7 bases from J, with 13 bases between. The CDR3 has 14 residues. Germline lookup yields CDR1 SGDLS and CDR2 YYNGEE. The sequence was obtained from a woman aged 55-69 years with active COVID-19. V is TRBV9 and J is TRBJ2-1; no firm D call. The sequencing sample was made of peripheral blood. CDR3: CASSVQVGMNEQFF. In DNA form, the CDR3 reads TGTGCCAGCAGCGTCCAGGTCGGAATGAATGAGCAGTTCTTC.